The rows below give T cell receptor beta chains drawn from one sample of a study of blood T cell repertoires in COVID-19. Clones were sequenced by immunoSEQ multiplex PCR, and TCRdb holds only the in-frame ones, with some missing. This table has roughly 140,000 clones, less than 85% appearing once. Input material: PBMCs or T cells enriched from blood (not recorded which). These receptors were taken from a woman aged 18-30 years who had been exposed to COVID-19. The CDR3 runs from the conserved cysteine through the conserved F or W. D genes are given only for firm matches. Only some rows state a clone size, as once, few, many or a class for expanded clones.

TGTGCCAGCAGCTTTCGACTAGCGGGAGCCAAAAACATTCAGTACTTC CASSFRLAGAKNIQYF TRBJ2-4 TRBD2 TRBV7-2 16 once
TGTGCCAGCAGTGACTCCTCGGGGGGCGACTATGGCTACACCTTC CASSDSSGGDYGYTF TRBJ1-2 . TRBV6-5 15 .
TGTGCCAGCAGCCCCCGCTTTGGCGGCCCCGGCACAGATACGCAGTATTTT CASSPRFGGPGTDTQYF TRBJ2-3 . TRBV9 17 many
TGCGCCAGCAGCTTGGAAGGCAGGGATGATGAAAAACTGTTTTTT CASSLEGRDDEKLFF TRBJ1-4 . TRBV5-1 15 .
TGTGCCAGCAGTGCCCGCGGGGGACCCTACGAGCAGTACTTC CASSARGGPYEQYF TRBJ2-7 TRBD2 TRBV27 14 .
TGTGCCAGCAGTACACCGAGGAATAATTCACCCCTCCACTTT CASSTPRNNSPLHF TRBJ1-6 . TRBV28 14 .
TGCGCCAGCAGTGATTCAGGGATGTCTTCCAATGAGCAGTTCTTC CASSDSGMSSNEQFF TRBJ2-1 . TRBV10-1 15 .
TGTGCCAGTGAGCGGGAAAGGACCTACAATGAGCAGTTCTTC CASERERTYNEQFF TRBJ2-1 TRBD2 TRBV18 14 .
TGTGCCAGCAGCTTGCGAAGTTTTCAGGACGAGCAGTACTTC CASSLRSFQDEQYF TRBJ2-7 . TRBV11-2 14 .
TGCGCCAGCAGCCAAGATCTCCCGGGGGTTAACTATGGCTACACCTTC CASSQDLPGVNYGYTF TRBJ1-2 . TRBV4-1 16 .
TGTGCCAGCAGTTACTCGAAAGTCCGGGGAATTTATCAGCCCCAGCATTTT CASSYSKVRGIYQPQHF TRBJ1-5 . TRBV6-2/TRBV6-3 17 few
TGTGCCAGCAGCTTAGCGGGTTATACGCAGTATTTT CASSLAGYTQYF TRBJ2-3 . TRBV13 12 few
TGTGCCAGTAGTTTGGCTGCCTCTGGAAACACCATATATTTT CASSLAASGNTIYF TRBJ1-3 . TRBV19 14 once
TGTGCCAGCAGCTTGGGACTAGCTGGCGATGAGCAGTTCTTC CASSLGLAGDEQFF TRBJ2-1 TRBD2 TRBV7-3 14 .
TGTGCCAGCAGCCTCAGTGAAAAACTGTTTTTT CASSLSEKLFF TRBJ1-4 . TRBV7-9 11 .
TGTGCCAGCAGCTCGACAGGCTTGAGGGGAAACACCATATATTTT CASSSTGLRGNTIYF TRBJ1-3 . TRBV11-2 15 once
TGTGCCAGCAGCACGGACAGAGGAGAGTACGAGCAGTACTTC CASSTDRGEYEQYF TRBJ2-7 . TRBV6-6 14 .
TGTGCCAGCAGCACTACAGGGGGCTTCAAAAGCTCCTACAATGAGCAGTTCTTC CASSTTGGFKSSYNEQFF TRBJ2-1 TRBD1 TRBV7-9 18 .
TGTGCCAGCAGCCCAACCTCGGGAGGAGTCCAGCATTTT CASSPTSGGVQHF TRBJ1-5 . TRBV7-9 13 .
TGTGCCAGCAGCTTAGTGCTCGGGGGAAGTTACTACCAAGAGACCCAGTACTTC CASSLVLGGSYYQETQYF TRBJ2-5 . TRBV7-2 18 .
TGTGCCAGCAGGCCCGACGGAGCAAACCCCTACGAGCAGTACTTC CASRPDGANPYEQYF TRBJ2-7 . TRBV6-5 15 .
TGTGCCAGCAGTACAATTTGGGGGGACTCCACAGATACGCAGTATTTT CASSTIWGDSTDTQYF TRBJ2-3 . TRBV25-1 16 .
TGTGCCAGCAGATGGAGCAGGGGGCCTGATGAAGCTTTCTTT CASRWSRGPDEAFF TRBJ1-1 TRBD1 TRBV6-5 14 .
TGTGCCAGCAGGATCAGGAGGGATAGCAATCAGCCCCAGCATTTT CASRIRRDSNQPQHF TRBJ1-5 . TRBV6-5 15 .
TGTGCCAGCAGGATGGGAGGGGAGACCAAAAACATTCAGTACTTC CASRMGGETKNIQYF TRBJ2-4 TRBD2 TRBV5-8 15 .
TGTGCCAGCACGAACAGGGGTTTGGCAGATACGCAGTATTTT CASTNRGLADTQYF TRBJ2-3 TRBD1 TRBV19 14 .
TGTGCCAGCTCACCCGCGCTTTACCTGGACGAGCAGTACTTC CASSPALYLDEQYF TRBJ2-7 . TRBV18 14 .
TGTGCCAGCAGCAAGGGACAGGGTCATCAGCCCCAGCATTTT CASSKGQGHQPQHF TRBJ1-5 TRBD1 TRBV28 14 .
TGTGCCAGCAGCTCGCGGGGGTCCACCGGGGAGCTGTTTTTT CASSSRGSTGELFF TRBJ2-2 TRBD2 TRBV3-1/TRBV3-2 14 .
TGCGCCAGCCCCACAGCTCGGGGCACTGAAGCTTTCTTT CASPTARGTEAFF TRBJ1-1 . TRBV5-1 13 .
TGTGCCAGCAGTTGGACTAGCTACAATGAGCAGTTCTTC CASSWTSYNEQFF TRBJ2-1 TRBD2 TRBV12-3/TRBV12-4 13 .
TGTGCCAGCAGCCGAACCCTCGGACAGGGGAATTCACCCCTCCACTTT CASSRTLGQGNSPLHF TRBJ1-6 TRBD1 TRBV4-2 16 .
TGTGCCAGCAGGAGAGCAACAGACAGGGGGTCCTACAATGAGCAGTTCTTC CASRRATDRGSYNEQFF TRBJ2-1 TRBD1 TRBV28 17 .
TGTGCCAGCAGCTTGGTTGCGACCGCGGCAGACGAGCAGTACTTC CASSLVATAADEQYF TRBJ2-7 . TRBV5-4 15 .
TGTGCCAGCAGTGAAGCGCTTCGGGCTAGCGGTACCCCAAGAGACACCCAGTACTTC CASSEALRASGTPRDTQYF TRBJ2-5 TRBD2 TRBV2 19 .
TGTGCCAGCAGTTACTCAAACACTAGGACCGGGGAGCTGTTTTTT CASSYSNTRTGELFF TRBJ2-2 . TRBV6-5 15 .
TGCGCCAGCAGGTCGACAGCTTATAATTCACCCCTCCACTTT CASRSTAYNSPLHF TRBJ1-6 . TRBV10-2 14 .
TGCGCCAGCAGGACAGGGCCTAACTATGGCTACACCTTC CASRTGPNYGYTF TRBJ1-2 TRBD1 TRBV23-1 13 .